One T cell receptor (beta chain) is described in this entry. This CDR3 comprises 17 residues. From germline, CDR1 is SGHVS and CDR2 FQNEAQ. With V trimmed by 4 bases and J by 1 base, 12 bases remained unmatched. This sample stems from a study of shared clonotypes between healthy human individuals. Naive CD8 cells lacked CD45RO, underwent positive selection for CCR7 and left out terminally differentiated effector memory CD45RA+ cells. Assay used: immunoSEQ multiplex PCR; TCRdb lists only in-frame clones, some missing. The sample holds around 2,000,000 clones, under 95% seen once. The chain is built from TRBV7-8 and TRBJ1-1; 7 bases match TRBD1. The TCR was taken from a man aged 18 to 30 in good health. Some clones in this sample may be carry-over from other donors' samples. Sequenced material: naive CD8+ T cells from PBMCs. This CDR3 reads CASSSRRTGAPNTEAFF. In DNA, the CDR3 is TGTGCCAGCAGCTCACGACGCACAGGGGCCCCGAACACTGAAGCTTTCTTT.